These 27 T cell receptor beta chains were all obtained from the same sample, sequenced in a study of blood T cell repertoires in COVID-19. TCRdb keeps only in-frame clones here, not all; method: immunoSEQ multiplex PCR. The table lists roughly 200,000 clones, roughly nine tenths of them singletons, with roughly 21% in the top ten. Sequencing input: peripheral blood. The receptor set was obtained from a man between 60 and 70 years old with active or convalescent COVID-19.

V and J are TRBV2 and TRBJ1-1; a weak D match, TRBD1 (5 bases). This CDR3 is 11 amino acids long. CDR1 and CDR2 (germline): SNHLY, FYNNEI. The V and J ends lost 6 bases and 3 bases respectively, with 5 bases between them. The CDR3 spells CASSRDTEAFF. CDR3 nucleotide sequence: TGTGCCAGCAGCAGGGACACTGAAGCTTTCTTT.

This clone came up a few times. The chain employs TRBV5-1 and TRBJ2-3; possible D gene TRBD2, 6 bases. Germline loops: CDR1 SGHRS, CDR2 YFSETQ. Trimming took off 4 bases at V and 1 base at J, with 13 bases between the two ends. The CDR3 consists of 15 residues. In DNA form, the CDR3 reads TGCGCCAGCAGCCCCTGGGGACTTCGCACAGATACGCAGTATTTT. As protein: CASSPWGLRTDTQYF.

The V call is TRBV7-9, the J call TRBJ1-1; TRBD1 might be the D (5 bases). Germline lookup yields CDR1 SEHNR and CDR2 FQNEAQ (reference sequence). The V and J ends lost 3 bases and 4 bases respectively, with 15 bases between them. The CDR3 consists of 15 residues. The CDR3 nucleotides are TGTGCCAGCAGCTTGGGGGGACGGAGGTCCACTGAAGCTTTCTTT. It is translated as CASSLGGRRSTEAFF.

The chain joins TRBV5-4 to TRBJ2-1; 10 nucleotides align to TRBD2. This CDR3 is built from 15 residues. The J segment lost 4 bases and the V segment lost 3 bases, leaving 4 bases of the junction unmatched. Per the germline V gene, CDR1 is SGHNT and CDR2 is YYREEE (reference sequence). The CDR3 loop reads CASSSGLAEYNEQFF. The CDR3 bases are TGTGCCAGCAGCTCCGGACTAGCGGAATACAATGAGCAGTTCTTC.

This chain connects TRBV10-3 to TRBJ1-2; 7 bases map to TRBD1. After removal of 6 bases from V and 4 bases from J, the junction contained 8 bases not matched to a gene. The CDR3 runs 14 residues. CDR1 is ENHRY, CDR2 SYGVKD, per germline. The CDR3 sequence is CAISREGAGYGYTF. The CDR3 DNA reads as TGTGCCATCAGCCGAGAGGGGGCGGGCTATGGCTACACCTTC.

The chain recombines TRBV18 with TRBJ1-1; TRBD1 matches at 9 bases. Germline CDR1 is KGHSH and CDR2 is LQKENI. With 5 bases clipped from V and 3 bases from J, the junction kept 4 bases outside the gene matches. The length of the CDR3 is 14 residues. Written as DNA, the CDR3 is TGTGCCAGCTCATTAGGGACAGGGTACACTGAAGCTTTCTTT. This translates into CASSLGTGYTEAFF. Together with reference TRBV18 and TRBJ1-1, the CDR3 gives the full variable domain: NAGVMQNPRHLVRRRGQEARLRCSPMKGHSHVYWYRQLPEEGLKFMVYLQKENIIDESGMPKERFSAEFPKEGPSILRIQQVVRGDSAAYFCASSLGTGYTEAFFGQGTRLTVV.

The chain carries TRBV18 and TRBJ2-1; TRBD2 agrees at 13 bases. The V and J ends lost 6 bases and 9 bases, in that order; junction bases with no gene match: 8. From germline, CDR1 is KGHSH and CDR2 LQKENI. The length of the CDR3 is 15 residues. As DNA, the CDR3 is TGTGCCAGCTCCCAAACTAGCGGGGGGGCCTCTGAGCAGTTCTTC. As protein: CASSQTSGGASEQFF.

The chain has TRBV29-1 and TRBJ2-4, with 8 bases lining up with TRBD1. Losses at the gene ends were 7 bases for V and 0 bases for J; bases not matched to a gene: 5. This CDR3 has 14 residues. CDR1 and CDR2 (germline): SQVTM, ANQGSEA. Here the CDR3 DNA reads TGCAGCGGCACAGGGGGACTAGCCAAAAACATTCAGTACTTC. Its protein is CSGTGGLAKNIQYF.

J is TRBJ2-5 and V is TRBV7-9; perhaps TRBD1 as D (6 bases). Trimming removed 1 base from V and 0 bases from J, with 9 bases in between. CDR1 SEHNR and CDR2 FQNEAQ come from the germline V gene (reference sequence). This CDR3 is 15 amino acids long. The CDR3 here is CASSLGDRNQETQYF. The CDR3 DNA reads TGTGCCAGCAGCTTAGGCGACAGGAACCAAGAGACCCAGTACTTC.

In this sample, this clone turned up once. The chain recombines TRBV10-3 with TRBJ1-5, with D possibly TRBD1 on 5 matching bases. Germline-derived CDR1 and CDR2 are ENHRY and SYGVKD. V shed 0 bases and J shed 2 bases, with 11 bases lying between them. This CDR3 region has 16 residues. CDR3: CAISESIGGGNQPQHF. The CDR3, as DNA: TGTGCCATCAGTGAGTCAATCGGAGGGGGCAATCAGCCCCAGCATTTT.

The V call is TRBV3-1 (or the pseudogene TRBV3-2), the J call TRBJ2-2; weak D call: TRBD2 (7 bases). The CDR3 has 14 residues. CDR1 and CDR2 (germline): LGHDT, YNNKEL (reference sequence). V was trimmed by 6 bases and J by 7 bases, leaving 15 bases between them. CDR3 residues: CASSTRGAVGELFF. CDR3 DNA sequence: TGTGCCAGCAGTACTCGGGGGGCGGTCGGGGAGCTGTTTTTT.

The chain links TRBV5-1 to TRBJ2-6; no firm D call. V was shortened by 0 bases and J by 1 base, with 5 bases between the two germline ends. CDR1 is SGHRS, CDR2 YFSETQ, per germline. This CDR3 has 15 residues. The CDR3 loop reads CASSLGESGANVLTF. DNA of the CDR3: TGCGCCAGCAGCTTGGGTGAGTCTGGGGCCAACGTCCTGACTTTC.

The V call is TRBV19, the J call TRBJ1-6; D remains unclear. This CDR3 region has 14 residues. V was pared by 4 bases and J by 3 bases, with 7 bases between. From germline, CDR1 is LNHDA and CDR2 SQIVND (reference sequence). DNA for the CDR3: TGTGCCAGTAGTAAGTCAGACTATAATTCACCCCTCCACTTT. Its translation is CASSKSDYNSPLHF.

V usage is TRBV24-1 and J usage is TRBJ2-3, with 8 positions matching TRBD2. Germline loops: CDR1 KGHDR, CDR2 SFDVKD. J lost 2 bases, V lost 9 bases, and 6 bases had no gene match. This CDR3 has 14 amino acids. CDR3 bases: TGTGCCACCGCCGAAGCGGGGGCCACAGATACGCAGTATTTT. The encoded protein is CATAEAGATDTQYF.

The chain employs TRBV14 and TRBJ2-7; TRBD1 aligns across 11 bases. The CDR3 runs to 15 residues. The ends lost 4 bases at V and 4 bases at J; junction bases unmatched: 6. CDR1 is SGHDN and CDR2 is FVKESK in the germline V gene. CDR3 protein: CASSPLGQGAYEQYF. CDR3 nucleotide sequence: TGTGCCAGCAGCCCCCTCGGACAGGGGGCATACGAGCAGTACTTC.

The rearrangement joins TRBV7-6 to TRBJ1-3, with TRBD1 matching 9 bases. Germline V gene data show CDR1 as SGHVS and CDR2 as FNYEAQ. V was pared by 2 bases and J by 2 bases, with 4 bases of the junction left unmatched. The length of the CDR3 is 16 residues. CDR3 protein: CASSLFGQGPGNTIYF. The CDR3 DNA follows: TGTGCCAGCAGCTTATTTGGACAGGGGCCTGGAAACACCATATATTTT.

V is TRBV2 and J is TRBJ2-7; weak D call: TRBD2 (7 bases). The CDR3 runs to 15 residues. Looked up from germline, CDR1 is SNHLY and CDR2 is FYNNEI. V lost 3 bases to trimming and J lost 3 bases, with 15 bases between them. CDR3 DNA: TGTGCCAGCAGTGAGGGCCAGGGGAGGGTCTACGAGCAGTACTTC. This sequence encodes CASSEGQGRVYEQYF.

V is TRBV3-1 (or the pseudogene TRBV3-2) and J is TRBJ1-6; the match to TRBD1 covers 8 bases. The CDR3 covers 15 residues. CDR1 is LGHDT and CDR2 is YNNKEL in the germline V gene (reference sequence). The V and J ends lost 0 bases and 8 bases, in that order; junction bases with no gene match: 3. CDR3 region: CASSQDYRGDSPLHF. In DNA form, the CDR3 reads TGTGCCAGCAGCCAAGATTACAGGGGGGATTCACCCCTCCACTTT.

This clone was picked up one time. The gene calls are TRBV7-9 and TRBJ2-7, with 11 nucleotides matching TRBD1. This CDR3 has 16 amino acids. CDR1 SEHNR and CDR2 FQNEAQ come from the germline V gene (reference sequence). The V and J ends lost 5 bases and 6 bases, in that order; junction bases with no gene match: 12. The CDR3 here is CASSPSGTGGLGEQYF. The CDR3, as DNA: TGTGCCAGCAGCCCTAGTGGGACAGGGGGTCTGGGCGAGCAGTACTTC.

The rearrangement joins TRBV9 to TRBJ2-1; a weak D match, TRBD1 (5 bases). The germline gives CDR1 SGDLS, CDR2 YYNGEE. V shed 5 bases and J shed 6 bases, with 18 bases lying between them. This CDR3 has 15 residues. CDR3 sequence reads: CASSDMGRQFNEQFF. For the CDR3, the DNA is TGTGCCAGCAGTGACATGGGGCGACAGTTCAATGAGCAGTTCTTC.

This clone was counted once. The chain carries TRBV6-6 and TRBJ1-5; D unresolved. Germline V gene sequence: CDR1 MNHNY, CDR2 SVGAGI (reference sequence). The V gene lost 0 bases and the J gene lost 6 bases, with 15 bases spanning the gap. This CDR3 contains 16 residues. This CDR3 is CASSYSMGGRSQPQHF. The CDR3 DNA reads as TGTGCCAGCAGTTACTCGATGGGAGGGAGAAGTCAGCCCCAGCATTTT.

The chain joins TRBV5-1 to TRBJ2-7, with TRBD2 matching 9 bases. V lost 3 bases, J lost 2 bases, and 3 bases stayed unmatched. Per germline, CDR1 SGHRS and CDR2 YFSETQ. The CDR3 is 14 residues long. DNA for the CDR3: TGCGCCAGCAGCTGGACTAGCGAGACCTACGAGCAGTACTTC. It translates to CASSWTSETYEQYF.

V gene TRBV7-9 combines with J gene TRBJ2-5, with TRBD2 identical over 15 bases. Germline assignment: CDR1 SEHNR and CDR2 FQNEAQ (reference sequence). This CDR3 region has 18 residues. The V gene end was trimmed by 3 bases and the J gene end by 1 base; junction bases not matched to a gene: 6. CDR3 DNA sequence: TGTGCCAGCAGCTTGGGACTAGCGGGGGGCCTCATCCAAGAGACCCAGTACTTC. This translates into CASSLGLAGGLIQETQYF. The full variable domain, completed using reference TRBV7-9 and TRBJ2-5, is DTGVSQNPRHKITKRGQNVTFRCDPISEHNRLYWYRQTLGQGPEFLTYFQNEAQLEKSRLLSDRFSAERPKGSFSTLEIQRTEQGDSAMYLCASSLGLAGGLIQETQYFGPGTRLLVL.

The rearrangement links TRBV15 to TRBJ2-3, with 11 bases lining up with TRBD2. The germline gives CDR1 LNHNV, CDR2 YYDKDF (reference sequence). The CDR3 runs to 16 residues. The V and J ends lost 2 bases and 8 bases, in that order; junction bases with no gene match: 9. Written as DNA, the CDR3 is TGTGCCACCAGCAGAAAATCTAGCGGGGGGCCTTTTACGCAGTATTTT. It codes for CATSRKSSGGPFTQYF.

This rearrangement joins TRBV2 to TRBJ1-4, with 7 bases fitting TRBD1. The CDR3 has 14 residues. Germline trimming cut 7 bases from V and 6 bases from J; bases unmatched to any gene: 8. The germline gives CDR1 SNHLY, CDR2 FYNNEI. The CDR3 is CASTGTVQYEKLFF. CDR3 coding DNA: TGTGCCAGCACCGGGACAGTCCAATATGAAAAACTGTTTTTT.

This chain links TRBV10-3 with TRBJ1-1; D gene ambiguous. V was pared by 3 bases and J by 1 base, with 9 bases between. The CDR3 loop spans 14 amino acids. Germline V gene data show CDR1 as ENHRY and CDR2 as SYGVKD. The chain's CDR3 is CAISERFANTEAFF. The CDR3 nucleotides read TGTGCCATCAGTGAACGGTTCGCGAACACTGAAGCTTTCTTT.

The V and J genes are TRBV11-2 and TRBJ1-1; 9 bases are shared with TRBD1. Germline lookup yields CDR1 SGHAT and CDR2 FQNNGV. With V trimmed by 1 base and J by 2 bases, 2 bases remained unmatched. The CDR3 consists of 15 residues. The chain's CDR3 is CASSLAGQGNTEAFF. CDR3 in DNA: TGTGCCAGCAGCTTAGCGGGACAGGGAAACACTGAAGCTTTCTTT.